The T cell receptor beta chain described here comes from a study of T-cell reconstitution after alpha-beta-depleted transplantation in children. During its preparation, the TCRbeta library received unique molecular identifiers. From the PCR reads, TCRdb called clonotypes with MiXCR, one entry per CDR3 protein. Found here are approximately 490,000 distinct CDR3 sequences, roughly an eighth of them singletons; the top ten hold around 5.6%. The CDR3 contains 18 residues. Trimming removed 2 bases from V and 0 bases from J, with 14 bases in between. This receptor was taken from a human donor who donated a stem cell graft to a child with combined immunodeficiency. The specimen comprised PBMCs from the stem cell graft donor, sampled from the stem cell graft. The J gene is TRBJ2-6, the V gene TRBV12-3 or TRBV12-4; D may be TRBD2 (6 bases). The CDR3 DNA reads as TGTGCCAGCAGTTTATTAGGGACTGAAAGCTCTGGGGCCAACGTCCTGACTTTC. It is translated as CASSLLGTESSGANVLTF.